This T cell receptor (beta chain) was found in a study of T-cell memory formation after mild COVID-19. Overall study results and limits: Clones shrinking between day 15 and 85 showed a balanced CD4/CD8 split, and those that grew later tilted toward CD4+. For contracting clones, CD4+ ones sat mainly in CM and EM, CD8+ in EMRA.

Employing constant-segment primers, 5'RACE generated TCR alpha and TCR beta cDNA libraries bearing sample barcodes and UMIs. TCRdb re-called the 5' RACE reads with MiXCR, one entry per CDR3 protein. The profile shows around 390,000 distinct CDR3 sequences, more than 15% of them singletons. CDR1 is LGHNA, CDR2 YNFKEQ, per germline. V trimming: 3 bases; J trimming: 5 bases; junction bases outside the gene matches: 19. The CDR3 is 18 amino acids. On this clonotype: Its antigen is not identified.

The specimen sequenced was PBMCs or a T cell subset sorted from them (not recorded which). The chain couples TRBV4-2 to TRBJ2-7; the match to TRBD2 covers 7 bases. This TCR came from a man aged 18 to 30 who had mild COVID-19 (a few samples of this study predate the infection). Cell type and time point are not known. CDR3 loop: CASSQGTWEAGDLHEQYF. CDR3 nucleotides: TGTGCCAGCAGCCAGGGAACTTGGGAGGCGGGGGACCTTCACGAGCAGTACTTC.